This is a list of T cell receptor beta chains from one sample in a study of blood T cell repertoires in COVID-19. Assay: immunoSEQ multiplex PCR; the TCRdb copy retains only in-frame clones and omits some. The sample lists 140,000 to 150,000 clones; about 80% were seen once. The specimen was peripheral blood. Receptors originate from a man in his 70s who had recovered from COVID-19. The CDR3 runs from the conserved cysteine through the conserved F or W. The D gene is left open where the match is weak. Clone size is given for some rows only: seen once, a few or many times, or a class if the clone is expanded.

V,D,J,size,DNA,CDR3
TRBV12-5,TRBD2,TRBJ2-7,.,TGTGCTAGTGGCCCGGGACTAGCGGGAGCGCGGGCTTACGAGCAGTACTTC,CASGPGLAGARAYEQYF
TRBV7-6,TRBD2,TRBJ2-1,few,TGTGCCAGCAGCTCGTTGTTAGCGGGAGGGCCTGGATCCTACAATGAGCAGTTCTTC,CASSSLLAGGPGSYNEQFF
TRBV29-1,TRBD2,TRBJ2-2,.,TGCAGCGTGGATACCGGGGGGGCAAGGAACACCGGGGAGCTGTTTTTT,CSVDTGGARNTGELFF
TRBV12-5,TRBD1,TRBJ1-2,.,TGTGCTAGTGGTTTGGTTCTTGGGTCCCCGGACCGACAGGGGATCTATGGCTACACCTTC,CASGLVLGSPDRQGIYGYTF
TRBV5-1,.,TRBJ1-6,few,TGCGCCAGCAGCTTGGATGGGGGCACCGGGTCACCCCTCCACTTT,CASSLDGGTGSPLHF
TRBV23-1,.,TRBJ2-6,.,TGCGCCAGCAGCCCCCATCACCCCACCCCGAACGCCCAGGGAAACTCTGGGGCCAACGTCCTGACTTTC,CASSPHHPTPNAQGNSGANVLTF
TRBV27,TRBD2,TRBJ2-1,.,TGTGCCAGCAGTTTAACTGAGCGGGGGGGAGGTGAGCAGTTCTTC,CASSLTERGGGEQFF
TRBV30,.,TRBJ2-1,.,TGTGCCTGGAGTGTGGGCAGGGGCAATGAGCAGTTCTTC,CAWSVGRGNEQFF
TRBV2,.,TRBJ1-4,.,TGTGCCAGCAGTCCCCCCAGGTCAATTAATGAAAAACTGTTTTTT,CASSPPRSINEKLFF
TRBV19,TRBD1,TRBJ2-5,.,TGTGCCAGTAGTCCCTACGGGACAGGGGATGGAGAGACCCAGTACTTC,CASSPYGTGDGETQYF
TRBV29-1,.,TRBJ2-7,.,TGCAGCGTTTATATATCCTACGAGCAGTACTTC,CSVYISYEQYF
TRBV3-1/TRBV3-2,.,TRBJ2-3,.,TGTGCCAGCAGCTCAGAGGGGGTCCTCACAGATACGCAGTATTTT,CASSSEGVLTDTQYF
TRBV13,TRBD2,TRBJ2-7,.,TGTGCCAGCAGCTTAGGGGTCCTAGCGGGTCAGGGGTACGAGCAGTACTTC,CASSLGVLAGQGYEQYF
TRBV16,.,TRBJ2-7,.,TGTGCCAGCAGCCAACCCAGCTCCTACGAGCAGTACTTC,CASSQPSSYEQYF
TRBV6-5,.,TRBJ2-5,.,TGTGCCAGCAGTCCTTTTTGGCAGGGGGAGACCCAGTACTTC,CASSPFWQGETQYF
TRBV6-1,.,TRBJ1-1,few,TGTGCCAGCAGTGAGGGGCCAGGGGAGGGCACTGAAGCTTTCTTT,CASSEGPGEGTEAFF
TRBV5-8,.,TRBJ2-7,.,TGTGCCAGCAGCTTGTTCTACTACGAGCAGTACTTC,CASSLFYYEQYF
TRBV11-2,TRBD1,TRBJ1-1,.,TGTGCCAGCAGCTCCACAGGGGTGAACACTGAAGCTTTCTTT,CASSSTGVNTEAFF
TRBV5-4,TRBD2,TRBJ2-5,.,TGTGCCAGCAGCCCCCGCGGGGGGAATCAAGAGACCCAGTACTTC,CASSPRGGNQETQYF
TRBV5-1,.,TRBJ1-4,.,TGCGCCAGCAGCCCGGGGGGTAATAATGAAAAACTGTTTTTT,CASSPGGNNEKLFF
TRBV3-1/TRBV3-2,.,TRBJ1-1,.,TGTGCCAGCAGCCAAGGGATGGGGAGGTCTGAAGCTTTCTTT,CASSQGMGRSEAFF
TRBV15,TRBD1,TRBJ1-2,.,TGTGCCACCAGCAGAGTAGCAATCGGAGGGGGCAATGGCTACACCTTC,CATSRVAIGGGNGYTF
TRBV4-2,.,TRBJ1-4,once,TGTGCCAGCAGCCAAACCCGGAGTGCAACTAATGAAAAACTGTTTTTT,CASSQTRSATNEKLFF
TRBV5-4,TRBD2,TRBJ2-7,.,TGTGCCAGCAGCTTGGGACTAGCGGGAGGGCCCAGGGAGCAGTACTTC,CASSLGLAGGPREQYF
TRBV18,TRBD2,TRBJ2-1,few,TGTGCCAGCTCACCACGGGGGGAAGCGGGAGTTCGTGAGTTCTTC,CASSPRGEAGVREFF
TRBV6-1,TRBD1,TRBJ1-1,.,TGTGCCAGCAGTGACCAAATGAAGAGGGACAGGGCGACCACTGAAGCTTTCTTT,CASSDQMKRDRATTEAFF
TRBV3-1/TRBV3-2,.,TRBJ2-7,.,TGTGCCAGCAGCCCGACCACTAGATCCTACGAGCAGTACTTC,CASSPTTRSYEQYF
TRBV7-2,TRBD2,TRBJ2-1,.,TGTGCCAGCAGCCTGGGACTAGCGGGTGAGCAGTTCTTC,CASSLGLAGEQFF
TRBV27,.,TRBJ1-2,.,TGTGCCAGCAGTCCTTCTTTGGGGCGCCGGAGCTACACCTTC,CASSPSLGRRSYTF
TRBV10-3,.,TRBJ2-7,.,TGTGCCAGCTCACAGGGTCCCTACGAGCAGTACTTC,CASSQGPYEQYF
TRBV5-8,.,TRBJ2-1,few,TGTGCCAGCAGCTGGGAGTGGAGTTCCTACAATGAGCAGTTCTTC,CASSWEWSSYNEQFF
TRBV6-5,.,TRBJ1-4,.,TGTGCCAGCAGTTACTCGACAAAGAAAGATGAAAAACTGTTTTTT,CASSYSTKKDEKLFF
TRBV2,.,TRBJ2-7,.,TGTGCCAGCAGGGAACTAGTCTACGAGCAGTACTTC,CASRELVYEQYF
TRBV29-1,TRBD1,TRBJ1-2,.,TGCAGCGTGACAGGGATTTGGGACTATGGCTACACCTTC,CSVTGIWDYGYTF
TRBV7-9,.,TRBJ1-1,.,TGTGCCAGCAGCTTATATAGGGGTCCTAACACTGAAGCTTTCTTT,CASSLYRGPNTEAFF
TRBV10-1,TRBD2,TRBJ2-1,.,TGCGCCAGCAGTGAGCGGGGTATGTCTAGCGGCTACAATGAGCAGTTCTTC,CASSERGMSSGYNEQFF
TRBV18,.,TRBJ1-5,.,TGTGCCAGCTCACCTGGGCAGGGGCCAAATCAGCCCCAGCATTTT,CASSPGQGPNQPQHF
TRBV13,TRBD1,TRBJ2-1,few,TGTGCCAGCAGCTTAGGGGGGACAGTCCAAGACAATGAGCAGTTCTTC,CASSLGGTVQDNEQFF
TRBV5-4,.,TRBJ2-6,.,TGTGCCAGCAGCTCCCTAGGGGGGGCTGGGGCCAACGTCCTGACTTTC,CASSSLGGAGANVLTF
TRBV19,TRBD1,TRBJ2-7,.,TGTGCCAGTAGTATAGCGGGGACAGCCTACGAGCAGTACTTC,CASSIAGTAYEQYF
TRBV6-5,.,TRBJ2-2,.,TGTGCCAGCAGAAGGGAAGCGGGCGCTTCCGGGGAGCTGTTTTTT,CASRREAGASGELFF
TRBV2,TRBD2,TRBJ2-7,.,TGTGCCAGCAAGCGTGGGACTAGCGGGAGGTCTTCCTACGAGCAGTACTTC,CASKRGTSGRSSYEQYF
TRBV5-1,.,TRBJ1-1,.,TGCGCCAGCAGCCCCGTTCAACCCCAACAAACTGAAGCTTTCTTT,CASSPVQPQQTEAFF
TRBV18,.,TRBJ2-3,once,TGTGCCAGCTCACCTACAGTCTCCGCAGATACGCAGTATTTT,CASSPTVSADTQYF
TRBV19,.,TRBJ2-7,.,TGTGCCAGTAGTCTTACAGGGACGGCGCAAGAGCAGTACTTC,CASSLTGTAQEQYF
TRBV2,TRBD2,TRBJ2-3,.,TGTGCCAGCAGTGAGCGGGGGCGGGAGGCCACAGATACGCAGTATTTT,CASSERGREATDTQYF
TRBV5-8,TRBD1,TRBJ1-5,.,TGTGCCAGCAGCACGGGACAGGGGAGTCTCCAGCATTTT,CASSTGQGSLQHF
TRBV3-1/TRBV3-2,TRBD2,TRBJ2-5,.,TGTGCCAGCAGCCAAAAGGGGACTAGCGGTATCGACCAGTACTTC,CASSQKGTSGIDQYF
TRBV16,.,TRBJ1-2,.,TGTGCCAGCAGCCAATCGGGTCAGGCATATGGCTACACCTTC,CASSQSGQAYGYTF
TRBV4-1,TRBD1,TRBJ1-6,.,TGCGCCAGCAGCCAAACCGAGGGGGCCCCGGGTTATTCACCCCTCCACTTT,CASSQTEGAPGYSPLHF
TRBV30,TRBD2,TRBJ2-3,.,TGTGCCTGGAGTGTACTAGCGGGATTTACAGATACGCAGTATTTT,CAWSVLAGFTDTQYF